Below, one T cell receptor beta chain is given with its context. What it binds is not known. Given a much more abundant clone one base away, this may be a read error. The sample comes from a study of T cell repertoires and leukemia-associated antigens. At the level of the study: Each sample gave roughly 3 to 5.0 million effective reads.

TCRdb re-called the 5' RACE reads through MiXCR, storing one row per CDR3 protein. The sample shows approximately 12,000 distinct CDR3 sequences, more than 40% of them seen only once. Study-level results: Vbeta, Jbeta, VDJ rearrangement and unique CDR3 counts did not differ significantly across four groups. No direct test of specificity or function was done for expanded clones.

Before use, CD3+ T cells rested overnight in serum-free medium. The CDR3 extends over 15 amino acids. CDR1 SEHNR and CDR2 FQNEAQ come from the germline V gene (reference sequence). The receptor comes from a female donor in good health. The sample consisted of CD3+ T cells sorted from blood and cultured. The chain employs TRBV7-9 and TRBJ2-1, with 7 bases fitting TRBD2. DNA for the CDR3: TGTGCCAGCAACTTAAGTCGGGGAGGGCACAATGAGCAGTTCTTC. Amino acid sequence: CASNLSRGGHNEQFF.